This T cell receptor beta chain was sequenced in a study of shared clonotypes between healthy human individuals. On the study more broadly: Researchers assigned three CD4 naive, three CD4 memory, two CD8 naive and one CD8 memory plate to each donor.

Per the authors' pipeline: Because ImmunoSEQ provided only junction sequences with no quality scores, the filtering differed. The table came from immunoSEQ multiplex PCR; TCRdb's copy has only in-frame clones and leaves some out. That table gives V, J and clone size, and the DNA gave D and trimming. The sample contains fewer than 850,000 clones, roughly 96% of which appear only once. Findings and caveats of the study: Naive subsets generally exceeded memory subsets in estimated richness.

Trimming took 3 bases from V and 0 from J, leaving 18 bases between them. The CDR3 has 17 amino acids. Germline CDR1 reads GTSNPN; CDR2 reads SVGIG (reference sequence). CD45RO-negative CD8 cells positively selected for CCR7 made up the naive population, which excluded terminally differentiated effector memory CD45RA+ cells. Every contributor of samples was a Caucasian grown-up residing in Nashville, Tennessee. In its sample, this clone was seen once. The antigen remains unidentified. The genes are TRBV30 and TRBJ1-5, with a possible D match to TRBD1 (5 bases). This TCR derives from a man under 40 in good health. Input material: naive CD8+ T cells sorted from blood. CDR3: CAWRKGDSTYSNQPQHF. CDR3 in DNA: TGTGCCTGGAGGAAAGGTGACAGTACCTATAGCAATCAGCCCCAGCATTTT.